These T cell receptor beta chains were read from a single sample in a study of T cells after yellow fever vaccination. One entry per CDR3 protein, called by TCRdb with MiXCR from the 5' RACE reads. The sample lists a few hundred thousand distinct CDR3 sequences, roughly a sixth occurring once. Specimen: PBMCs, collected 4 to 5 days after the first yellow fever vaccination. The source of these receptors is a man aged 18 to 29 who received the YFV17D yellow fever vaccine. CDR3s include the opening cysteine and the closing phenylalanine or tryptophan. The D gene is left open where the match is weak. Size is stated for part of the rows, as once, few or many counts, or as a class when the clone is expanded.

V,D,size,J,CDR3,DNA
TRBV27,NA,NA,TRBJ2-7,CASSTQGGPSYHEQYF,TGTGCCAGCAGTACCCAGGGGGGCCCCTCTTACCACGAGCAGTACTTC
TRBV4-1,TRBD1,few,TRBJ1-3,CASSQDRDRNAGNTIYF,TGCGCCAGCAGCCAAGATAGGGACAGGAATGCTGGAAACACCATATATTTT
TRBV12-3/TRBV12-4,TRBD1,few,TRBJ1-5,CASNTGQGEGSQHF,TGTGCCAGCAACACGGGACAGGGGGAGGGATCCCAGCATTTT
TRBV15,NA,NA,TRBJ1-2,CATSRGPNYGYTF,TGTGCCACCAGCAGAGGCCCGAACTATGGCTACACCTTC
TRBV5-4,TRBD2,few,TRBJ2-5,CASSPSGGEFQETQYF,TGTGCCAGCAGCCCTAGCGGGGGGGAATTTCAAGAGACCCAGTACTTC
TRBV7-3,NA,many,TRBJ1-3,CASSPGPGNTIYF,TGTGCCAGCAGCCCTGGTCCTGGAAACACCATATATTTT
TRBV28,TRBD1,NA,TRBJ1-4,CASSLVGDRGPTNEKLFF,TGTGCCAGCAGTTTGGTCGGCGACAGGGGGCCTACTAATGAAAAACTGTTTTTT
TRBV20-1,NA,NA,TRBJ1-5,CSARDLGAGNQPQHF,TGCAGTGCTAGAGATCTGGGGGCGGGCAATCAGCCCCAGCATTTT
TRBV12-5,NA,few,TRBJ2-2,CASGLVLWGGNTGELFF,TGTGCTAGTGGTTTGGTCCTGTGGGGTGGGAACACCGGGGAGCTGTTTTTT
TRBV20-1,NA,few,TRBJ2-1,CSARTGSSYNEQFF,TGCAGTGCTAGAACCGGGAGCTCCTACAATGAGCAGTTCTTC
TRBV29-1,NA,many,TRBJ1-1,CSVGQGDTEAFF,TGCAGCGTTGGTCAGGGAGATACTGAAGCTTTCTTT
TRBV5-1,NA,NA,TRBJ2-1,CASSPRGGGYNEQFF,TGCGCCAGCAGCCCCAGAGGGGGGGGATACAATGAGCAGTTCTTC
TRBV6-5,TRBD1,few,TRBJ2-1,CASSFGQGTYNEQFF,TGTGCCAGCAGTTTTGGACAGGGGACCTACAATGAGCAGTTCTTC
TRBV7-2,TRBD1,NA,TRBJ1-6,CASSDRGQTGGPLHF,TGTGCCAGCAGTGATAGAGGGCAGACAGGGGGGCCCCTCCACTTT
TRBV2,TRBD1,few,TRBJ1-5,CASSTQGVRNQPQHF,TGTGCCAGCAGCACCCAGGGGGTTCGCAATCAGCCCCAGCATTTT
TRBV19,TRBD1,NA,TRBJ1-5,CASSRTRDRLKNQPQHF,TGTGCCAGTAGCCGAACCCGGGACAGGTTAAAAAATCAGCCCCAGCATTTT
TRBV27,NA,NA,TRBJ1-5,CASSFSQPQHF,TGTGCCAGCAGTTTTAGTCAGCCCCAGCATTTT
TRBV7-6,TRBD2,few,TRBJ2-3,CASSSMGLNTDTQYF,TGTGCCAGCAGCTCGATGGGACTAAACACAGATACGCAGTATTTT
TRBV3-1,NA,NA,TRBJ1-6,CASSQVIAGSALHF,TGTGCCAGCAGCCAAGTCATTGCAGGGTCGGCCCTCCACTTT
TRBV18,NA,NA,TRBJ2-2,CASSPFGGRTTGELFF,TGTGCCAGCTCACCGTTCGGGGGGCGGACCACCGGGGAGCTGTTTTTT
TRBV12-3/TRBV12-4,NA,medium-sized,TRBJ2-7,CASSFGYEQYF,TGTGCCAGCAGCTTTGGGTACGAGCAGTACTTC
TRBV2,NA,few,TRBJ2-1,CASSEGIRNEQFF,TGTGCCAGCAGCGAGGGGATAAGGAATGAGCAGTTCTTC
TRBV5-1,TRBD1,many,TRBJ2-3,CASSFTGTVGDTQYF,TGCGCCAGCAGCTTTACCGGGACAGTGGGGGATACGCAGTATTTT
TRBV7-9,NA,few,TRBJ1-4,CASSLLGSNEKLFF,TGTGCCAGCAGCTTACTCGGGTCTAATGAAAAACTGTTTTTT